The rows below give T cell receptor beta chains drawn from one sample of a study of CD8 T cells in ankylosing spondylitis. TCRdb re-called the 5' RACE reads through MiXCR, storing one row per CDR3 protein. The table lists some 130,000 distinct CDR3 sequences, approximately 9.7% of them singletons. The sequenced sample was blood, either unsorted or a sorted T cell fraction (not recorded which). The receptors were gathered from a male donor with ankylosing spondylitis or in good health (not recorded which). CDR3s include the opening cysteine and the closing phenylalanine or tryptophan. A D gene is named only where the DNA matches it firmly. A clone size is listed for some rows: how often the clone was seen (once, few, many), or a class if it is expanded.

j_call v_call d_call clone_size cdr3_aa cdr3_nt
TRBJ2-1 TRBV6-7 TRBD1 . CAICSYRGRGGGNNEQFF TGTGCCATCTGTTCCTACAGGGGGCGTGGCGGTGGGAACAATGAGCAGTTCTTC
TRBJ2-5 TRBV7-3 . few CASSLTAEGLETQYF TGTGCCAGCAGCTTAACCGCGGAGGGGCTAGAGACCCAGTACTTC
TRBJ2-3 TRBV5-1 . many CASSLDVDTDTQYF TGCGCCAGCAGCTTGGATGTAGACACAGATACGCAGTATTTT
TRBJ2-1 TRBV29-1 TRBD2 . CSAERASGVGNEQFF TGCAGCGCCGAACGGGCTAGCGGGGTGGGGAATGAGCAGTTCTTC
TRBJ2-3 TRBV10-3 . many CATNPGGAQKTDTQYF TGTGCCACCAACCCGGGCGGGGCTCAGAAAACAGATACGCAGTATTTT
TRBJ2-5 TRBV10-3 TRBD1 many CAISGGTGQETQYF TGTGCCATCAGTGGAGGGACAGGCCAAGAGACCCAGTACTTC
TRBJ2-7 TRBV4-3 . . CASSQEGSSGFKYEQYF TGCGCCAGCAGCCAAGAAGGTTCGTCGGGATTTAAGTACGAGCAGTACTTC
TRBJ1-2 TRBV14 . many CASRPTGASYGYTF TGTGCCAGCAGACCGACGGGGGCCAGCTATGGCTACACCTTC
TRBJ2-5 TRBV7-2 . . CASSLAWQEETQYF TGTGCCAGCAGCTTAGCTTGGCAGGAAGAGACCCAGTACTTC
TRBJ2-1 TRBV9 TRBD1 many CASRATTTGDPYNEQFF TGTGCCAGCAGGGCCACGACAACAGGGGATCCCTACAATGAGCAGTTCTTC
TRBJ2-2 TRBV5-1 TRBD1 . CATTPQGVGGELFF TGCGCCACGACCCCGCAGGGGGTTGGCGGGGAGCTGTTTTTT
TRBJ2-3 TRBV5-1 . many CASTMSSTDTQYF TGCGCCAGCACCATGTCAAGCACAGATACGCAGTATTTT
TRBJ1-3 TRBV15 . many CATSSEFGGSSGNTIYF TGTGCCACCAGCAGCGAGTTTGGGGGGAGCTCTGGAAACACCATATATTTT
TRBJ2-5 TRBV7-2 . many CASSSDRSIGTQYF TGTGCCAGCAGCTCTGACAGGTCAATCGGGACCCAGTACTTC
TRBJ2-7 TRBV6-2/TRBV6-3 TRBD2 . CASRLAVSYEQYF TGTGCCAGCAGGCTAGCGGTCTCCTACGAGCAGTACTTC
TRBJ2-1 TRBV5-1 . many CASMGLPSSSYNEQFF TGCGCCAGTATGGGGCTTCCGTCGTCCTCCTACAATGAGCAGTTCTTC
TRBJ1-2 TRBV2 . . CASSVGVKEQGGYGYTF TGTGCCAGCAGTGTTGGGGTTAAAGAACAGGGAGGTTATGGCTACACCTTC
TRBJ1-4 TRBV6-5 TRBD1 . CASSYAGQRREKLFF TGTGCCAGCAGTTACGCGGGACAGCGCAGGGAAAAACTGTTTTTT
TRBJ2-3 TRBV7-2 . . CASSLVTGADTQYF TGTGCCAGCAGCTTAGTAACGGGAGCAGATACGCAGTATTTT
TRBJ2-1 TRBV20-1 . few CSARDLLGESVYNEQFF TGCAGTGCTAGAGATTTACTTGGGGAGTCTGTGTACAATGAGCAGTTCTTC
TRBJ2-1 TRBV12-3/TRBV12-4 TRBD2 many CATSLPLAGINEQFF TGTGCCACCAGTTTACCACTAGCGGGGATCAATGAGCAGTTCTTC
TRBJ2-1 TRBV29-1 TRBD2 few CSVTGTSEYNEQFF TGCAGCGTGACCGGGACTAGCGAGTACAATGAGCAGTTCTTC
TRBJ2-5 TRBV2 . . CASSDPESKRTQYF TGTGCCAGCAGTGACCCCGAATCTAAGAGAACCCAGTACTTC
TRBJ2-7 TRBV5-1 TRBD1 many CASSLGDSSYEQYF TGCGCCAGCAGCTTGGGGGACAGCTCCTACGAGCAGTACTTC
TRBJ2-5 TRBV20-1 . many CSAVGRTVDQETQYF TGCAGTGCTGTGGGGAGGACTGTCGATCAAGAGACCCAGTACTTC
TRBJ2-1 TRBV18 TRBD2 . CASSSGLAGGVGEQFF TGTGCCAGCTCATCGGGACTAGCGGGAGGAGTTGGGGAGCAGTTCTTC
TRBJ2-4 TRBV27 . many CASSCGTANDKNIQYF TGTGCCAGCAGCTGCGGGACAGCAAACGATAAAAACATTCAGTACTTC
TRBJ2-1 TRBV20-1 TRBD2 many CSASSGLAGATEQFF TGCAGTGCTAGTTCCGGACTAGCGGGAGCCACTGAGCAGTTCTTC
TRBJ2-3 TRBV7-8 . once CASSLVPRGGLDRQYF TGTGCCAGCAGCTTAGTACCGCGCGGGGGCCTGGATAGGCAGTATTTT
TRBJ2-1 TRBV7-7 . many CASSPGGKTYNEQFF TGTGCCAGCAGCCCCGGCGGGAAAACCTACAATGAGCAGTTCTTC
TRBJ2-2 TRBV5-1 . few CASSLEPIGTGEPFF TGCGCCAGCAGCTTGGAGCCCATTGGCACCGGGGAGCCGTTTTTT
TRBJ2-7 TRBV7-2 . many CASSLGRVGASYEQYF TGTGCCAGCAGCTTAGGCAGAGTGGGGGCCTCCTACGAGCAGTACTTC
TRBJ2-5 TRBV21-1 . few CASRTGGEETQYF TGTGCCAGCAGAACAGGGGGGGAAGAGACCCAGTACTTC
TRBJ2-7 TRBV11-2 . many CASSLVLGSYEQYF TGTGCCAGCAGCTTAGTTCTGGGGTCCTACGAGCAGTACTTC
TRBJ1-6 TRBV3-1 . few CASSQGTTNSPLHF TGTGCCAGCAGCCAAGGGACCACGAATTCACCCCTCCACTTT
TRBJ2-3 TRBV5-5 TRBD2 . CASSFLAGVTDTQYF TGTGCCAGCAGCTTCTTAGCGGGAGTGACAGATACGCAGTATTTT
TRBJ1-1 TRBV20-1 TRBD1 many CSARPYTGGNTEAFF TGCAGTGCTAGACCCTACACAGGGGGAAACACTGAAGCTTTCTTT
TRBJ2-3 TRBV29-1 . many CSVERQTDYPSTDTQYF TGCAGCGTTGAAAGGCAAACGGATTACCCTAGCACAGATACGCAGTATTTT
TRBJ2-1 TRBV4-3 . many CASSQGSRSYNEQFF TGCGCCAGCAGCCAAGGGAGCCGCTCCTACAATGAGCAGTTCTTC
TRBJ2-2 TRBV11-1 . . CASSLLETGELFF TGTGCCAGCAGCTTACTAGAGACCGGGGAGCTGTTTTTT
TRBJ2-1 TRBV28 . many CASSPQTGSNEQFF TGTGCCAGCAGTCCCCAAACAGGGTCCAATGAGCAGTTCTTC
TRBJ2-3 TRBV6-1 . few CASRSGGPGDGGDTQYF TGTGCCAGCAGATCCGGGGGTCCGGGAGATGGCGGAGATACGCAGTATTTT
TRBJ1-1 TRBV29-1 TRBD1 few CSTSYRGNTEAFF TGCAGCACCAGCTACAGGGGGAACACTGAAGCTTTCTTT
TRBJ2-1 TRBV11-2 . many CASSPRGGGVLNEQFF TGTGCCAGCAGCCCCCGCGGAGGTGGGGTTCTTAATGAGCAGTTCTTC
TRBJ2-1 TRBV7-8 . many CASSTSHEQFF TGTGCCAGCAGCACTTCTCATGAGCAGTTCTTC